This TCR beta chain was retrieved from a study of a mutant IDH1 vaccine in newly diagnosed glioma. Regarding this clone: What it recognizes is unknown.

Sequenced by immunoSEQ multiplex PCR; TCRdb stores in-frame clones only, minus some. The sample records about 55,000 clones, 80% being singletons. Noted time point: week 23, last vaccination. The content of each vaccine dose was 300 ug of mutant IDH1 20-mer peptide, and topical imiquimod accompanied it. The ends were cut back, 4 bases at V and 3 bases at J, with 13 bases in the middle. CDR1 and CDR2 (germline): SGHVS, FQNEAQ. This CDR3 has 14 amino acids. V usage is TRBV7-8 and J usage is TRBJ2-7; D is possibly TRBD1 (6 bases). This clonotype was sampled from a man in his forties with glioma. The sequences come from PBMCs, collected from a glioma patient whose treatment included an IDH1 peptide vaccine. The CDR3 is CASSSTGQIYEQYF. The CDR3, as DNA: TGTGCCAGCAGCTCGACCGGACAGATCTACGAGCAGTACTTC.